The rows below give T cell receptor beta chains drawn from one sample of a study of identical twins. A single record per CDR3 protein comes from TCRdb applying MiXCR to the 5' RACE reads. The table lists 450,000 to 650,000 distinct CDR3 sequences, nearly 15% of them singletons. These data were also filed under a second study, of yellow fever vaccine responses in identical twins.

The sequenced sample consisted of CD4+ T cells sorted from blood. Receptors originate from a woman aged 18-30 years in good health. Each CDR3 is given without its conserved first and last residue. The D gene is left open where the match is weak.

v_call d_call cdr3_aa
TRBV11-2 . ASSVGIREQY
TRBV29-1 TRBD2 SVMGGDKSYEQY
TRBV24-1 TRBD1 ATSDATGKSYNEQF
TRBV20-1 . SASNVLGYGYT
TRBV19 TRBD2 ASSTPGGWLRGELF
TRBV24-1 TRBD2 ATSDSWAGDKGSYNEQF
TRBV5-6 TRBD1 ASSLLGTENQPQH
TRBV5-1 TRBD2 ASSFARLAGANEQF
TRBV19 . ASSNAGQYSGANVLT
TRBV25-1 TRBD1 ASSARTGPDSYEQY
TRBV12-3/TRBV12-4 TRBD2 ASSFGAGALLVGNEQF
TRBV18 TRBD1 ASSPGTGQDEQY
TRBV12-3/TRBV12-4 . ASSPGGVTQY
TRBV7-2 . ATPNPGASQETQY
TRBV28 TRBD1 ASEDRVNYGYT
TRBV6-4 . ASSDITGHTGELF
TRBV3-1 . ASSQRRTFYNEQF
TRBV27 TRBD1 ASSLSGDRGTSPLH
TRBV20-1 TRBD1 SARVSTGGNEQF
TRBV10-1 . ASSDGAAGTGELF
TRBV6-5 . ASSYSFRQITNYGYT
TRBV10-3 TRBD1 AISDRDFEAF
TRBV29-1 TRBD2 SASTSGSPDTQY